The present T cell receptor beta chain was sequenced within a study of T-cell memory formation after mild COVID-19. About the study: TCR clustering was largely donor specific. Findings and caveats of the study: Second-wave clones that peaked on day 37 lacked confirmed SARS-CoV-2 specificity.

TCRdb fed the 5' RACE reads into MiXCR, producing one record per CDR3 protein. The repertoire holds 350,000 to 500,000 distinct CDR3 sequences, with more than 20% as singletons. Trimming left V 1 base short and J 8 bases short, with 11 bases between. Germline V lookup: CDR1 MNHEY, CDR2 SVGAGI. This CDR3 has 14 amino acids. With respect to this clonotype: Antigen unknown.

The V gene is TRBV6-5, the J gene TRBJ1-4; a weak D match, TRBD1 (6 bases). This TCR was recovered from an adult woman who had mild COVID-19 (a few samples of this study predate the infection). Cell type and time point are not known. Sequenced: PBMCs or a T cell subset sorted from them (not recorded which). The CDR3 spells CASSYLTGIEKLFF. The CDR3, as DNA: TGTGCCAGCAGTTACTTAACAGGGATAGAAAAACTGTTTTTT.